The 23 T cell receptor beta chains below were found in one sample sequenced in a study of shared clonotypes between healthy human individuals. Using immunoSEQ multiplex PCR, the repertoire was profiled, and TCRdb retains in-frame clones only, with some absent. The repertoire consists of about 650,000 clones, with around 95% occurring once and the leading ten covering less than 0.13%. Positively selected for CCR7, the CD45RO-negative cells used as naive CD8 cells excluded terminally differentiated effector memory CD45RA+ cells. The sequencing sample was made of naive CD8+ T cells sorted from blood. The receptors here all came from a woman in her 30s in good health.

V is TRBV27 and J is TRBJ2-5; the match to TRBD1 covers 7 bases. Unmatched junction bases numbered 6, after V lost 5 bases and J lost 3 bases. The CDR3 spans 14 residues. CDR1 is MNHEY and CDR2 is SMNVEV in the germline V gene (reference sequence). The CDR3 DNA sequence: TGTGCCAGCAGTCGTGGGGACAGAGAAGAGACCCAGTACTTC. Its protein product is CASSRGDREETQYF.

This clone was detected once. The chain recombines TRBV6-5 with TRBJ2-2; TRBD2 matches at 10 bases. There are 14 residues in the CDR3. The trim removed 7 bases at V and 5 bases at J, leaving 4 bases unmatched. Germline CDR1 reads MNHEY; CDR2 reads SVGAGI. As DNA, the CDR3 is TGTGCCAGCACACTAGCGGGACGGACCGGGGAGCTGTTTTTT. Protein product: CASTLAGRTGELFF.

The V call is TRBV4-2, the J call TRBJ2-3, with 7 bases matching TRBD2. Germline V gene sequence: CDR1 LGHNA, CDR2 YNFKEQ. V shed 7 bases and J 3 bases; nucleotides not matched to a gene: 10. This CDR3 is 15 amino acids long. Written as DNA, the CDR3 is TGTGCCAGCACCCGGGGAGGCGGGAGTACAGATACGCAGTATTTT. Translation: CASTRGGGSTDTQYF.

The J gene is TRBJ1-5, the V gene TRBV27, with 10 bases fitting TRBD1. Germline lookup yields CDR1 MNHEY and CDR2 SMNVEV (reference sequence). The CDR3 length is 14 residues. Losses at the gene ends were 5 bases for V and 7 bases for J; bases not matched to a gene: 5. The CDR3 bases are TGTGCCAGCAGTCTACGGACAGGGGGGCAGCCCCAGCATTTT. It translates to CASSLRTGGQPQHF.

The chain recombines TRBV27 with TRBJ2-1; no clear D. V shed 4 bases and J shed 7 bases, with 11 bases lying between them. The V gene's germline CDR1 is MNHEY and CDR2 SMNVEV (reference sequence). This CDR3 spans 13 amino acids. CDR3 in DNA: TGTGCCAGCAGTTACAGTTCTGGGAATGAGCAGTTCTTC. Its translation: CASSYSSGNEQFF.

The V call is TRBV9, the J call TRBJ2-1; TRBD2 is a possible D gene (5 bases). V was clipped by 3 bases and J by 5 bases, with 12 bases between them. Germline CDR1 is SGDLS and CDR2 is YYNGEE. The CDR3 has 14 residues. CDR3 region: CASSGLGDHNEQFF. CDR3 nucleotide sequence: TGTGCCAGCAGCGGGCTGGGAGACCACAATGAGCAGTTCTTC.

The V gene is TRBV28, the J gene TRBJ1-4; D is ambiguous. The CDR3 is 12 amino acids. Germline assignment: CDR1 MDHEN and CDR2 SYDVKM. V was pared by 3 bases and J by 6 bases, with 5 bases between. As DNA, the CDR3 is TGTGCCAGCAGTTTCCAGGATGAAAAACTGTTTTTT. Translated: CASSFQDEKLFF. The full variable domain, in which reference TRBV28 and TRBJ1-4 provide the parts outside the CDR3, is DVKVTQSSRYLVKRTGEKVFLECVQDMDHENMFWYRQDPGLGLRLIYFSYDVKMKEKGDIPEGYSVSREKKERFSLILESASTNQTSMYLCASSFQDEKLFFGSGTQLSVL.

This clone is a singleton in its sample. V usage is TRBV4-2 and J usage is TRBJ1-2; weak D call: TRBD1 (5 bases). The CDR3 length is 16 residues. Trimming shortened V by 2 bases and J by 1 base, and 14 bases separated the two germline ends. Germline V gives CDR1 LGHNA, CDR2 YNFKEQ. The CDR3 DNA reads TGTGCCAGCAGCCAACCCGGGGCCAATGATAACTATGGCTACACCTTC. Protein sequence: CASSQPGANDNYGYTF.

The chain employs TRBV15 and TRBJ2-7; TRBD2 matches 7 bases. Germline CDR1 is LNHNV and CDR2 is YYDKDF (reference sequence). CDR3 length: 18 amino acids. V shed 0 bases and J 0 bases; nucleotides not matched to a gene: 11. The CDR3 DNA follows: TGTGCCACCAGCAGAGAAACTAGCGTTGCGTTGATCTCCTACGAGCAGTACTTC. Protein sequence: CATSRETSVALISYEQYF.

J is TRBJ2-5 and V is TRBV11-2; D is tentatively TRBD1 or TRBD2 (5 bases each). The V gene lost 3 bases and the J gene lost 2 bases, with 16 bases spanning the gap. This CDR3 spans 16 amino acids. Germline V gives CDR1 SGHAT, CDR2 FQNNGV. CDR3 nucleotides: TGTGCCAGCAGCTTGGGGAGCCCGGGACCTCAAGAGACCCAGTACTTC. Its translation: CASSLGSPGPQETQYF. Using reference TRBV11-2 and TRBJ2-5 for the parts outside the CDR3, the full variable domain is EAGVAQSPRYKIIEKRQSVAFWCNPISGHATLYWYQQILGQGPKLLIQFQNNGVVDDSQLPKDRFSAERLKGVDSTLKIQPAKLEDSAVYLCASSLGSPGPQETQYFGPGTRLLVL.

The chain combines TRBV27 with TRBJ2-3, with D tentatively TRBD1 (5 bases). CDR3 size: 16 residues. Germline assignment: CDR1 MNHEY and CDR2 SMNVEV (reference sequence). The V and J ends lost 0 bases and 2 bases respectively, with 12 bases between them. Written as DNA, the CDR3 is TGTGCCAGCAGTTTATCTGTTAGGGGTAACACAGATACGCAGTATTTT. Translating it yields CASSLSVRGNTDTQYF.

This clone was recorded once. The genes are TRBV27 and TRBJ2-7; 11 bases are a match to TRBD2. V was pared by 3 bases and J by 6 bases, with 1 base of the junction left unmatched. Germline CDR1 and CDR2: MNHEY and SMNVEV (reference sequence). The CDR3 has 13 residues. As DNA, the CDR3 is TGTGCCAGCAGTTTTAGCGGGAGGGGCGAGCAGTACTTC. Protein sequence: CASSFSGRGEQYF.

The chain is built from TRBV28 and TRBJ2-7, with 13 bases lining up with TRBD2. CDR1 and CDR2 from the germline V gene are MDHEN and SYDVKM. J lost 0 bases, V lost 7 bases, and 9 bases had no gene match. CDR3 length: 17 amino acids. The DNA for the CDR3 is TGTGCCAGCACTCCGGGACTAGCGGGATACAGCTCCTACGAGCAGTACTTC. It yields the protein CASTPGLAGYSSYEQYF.

J is TRBJ1-1 and V is TRBV7-9; 10 bases are a match to TRBD1. J lost 7 bases, V lost 3 bases, and 5 bases had no gene match. CDR3 size: 14 residues. Germline V lookup: CDR1 SEHNR, CDR2 FQNEAQ (reference sequence). The CDR3 protein is CASSFSDRGLEAFF. CDR3 sequence (DNA): TGTGCCAGCAGCTTTTCCGACAGGGGGCTTGAAGCTTTCTTT.

This chain joins TRBV5-1 and TRBJ2-5; possible D gene TRBD1, 6 bases. There are 13 residues in the CDR3. Germline lookup yields CDR1 SGHRS and CDR2 YFSETQ. The V end was cut by 6 bases, the J end by 3 bases, with 12 bases between. DNA of the CDR3: TGCGCCAGCATAGACAGGAATGAAGAGACCCAGTACTTC. Encoded protein: CASIDRNEETQYF.

This chain links TRBV14 with TRBJ1-1; D is perhaps TRBD1 (5 bases). V was pared by 4 bases and J by 6 bases, with 12 bases between. Germline V gene sequence: CDR1 SGHDN, CDR2 FVKESK. This CDR3 region has 13 residues. The CDR3 DNA is TGTGCCAGCAGCCTCCCGGGGGTGGCTGAAGCTTTCTTT. As protein: CASSLPGVAEAFF.

The chain has TRBV6-6 and TRBJ2-7; 7 bases line up with TRBD1. This CDR3 comprises 13 residues. Trimming cost V 5 bases and J 1 base; bases outside gene matches: 2. The germline V gene has CDR1 MNHNY and CDR2 SVGAGI (reference sequence). This chain's CDR3 is CASSPGQSYEQYF. CDR3 coding DNA: TGTGCCAGCAGTCCGGGACAGTCCTACGAGCAGTACTTC.

Notes on this clone: Other DNA sequences in the same sample also yield this CDR3. The V gene is TRBV27, the J gene TRBJ2-7; D not resolved. CDR3 size: 13 residues. V dropped 0 bases and J dropped 3 bases, with 6 bases sitting between them. CDR1 MNHEY and CDR2 SMNVEV come from the germline V gene (reference sequence). CDR3 sequence reads: CASSLSASYEQYF. The CDR3 DNA is TGTGCCAGCAGTTTATCTGCGAGCTACGAGCAGTACTTC.

This rearrangement joins TRBV5-6 to TRBJ2-7; no firm D call. The V gene lost 4 bases and the J gene lost 7 bases, with 9 bases spanning the gap. CDR1 is SGHDT and CDR2 is YYEEEE in the germline V gene. The CDR3 spans 11 residues. Here the CDR3 reads CASSLDSEQYF. Written as DNA, the CDR3 is TGTGCCAGCAGCCTCGACTCTGAGCAGTACTTC.

The chain carries TRBV27 and TRBJ2-3; TRBD2 agrees at 11 bases. V lost 5 bases and J lost 6; bases outside the gene matches: 7. The CDR3 loop spans 15 amino acids. The germline gives CDR1 MNHEY, CDR2 SMNVEV (reference sequence). The CDR3 protein is CASSQGTSGGDTQYF. The CDR3 DNA reads TGTGCCAGCAGTCAGGGGACTAGCGGAGGGGATACGCAGTATTTT.

The table lists this clone with a few counts. The rearrangement uses TRBV27 and TRBJ1-1, with D possibly TRBD1 on 6 matching bases. In germline, CDR1 is MNHEY, CDR2 SMNVEV (reference sequence). The CDR3 consists of 14 residues. V was pared by 0 bases and J by 1 base, with 6 bases between. CDR3 DNA sequence: TGTGCCAGCAGTTTATCGACAGGGAACACTGAAGCTTTCTTT. This sequence encodes CASSLSTGNTEAFF.

The genes are TRBV19 and TRBJ2-7; D gene unclear. CDR1 and CDR2 (germline): LNHDA, SQIVND (reference sequence). The CDR3 contains 13 residues. Trimming removed 1 base from V and 3 bases from J, with 7 bases in between. In DNA, the CDR3 is TGTGCCAGTAGTATAGTAAAGAACTACGAGCAGTACTTC. Protein sequence: CASSIVKNYEQYF.

In this sample, this clone turned up a few times. Written as DNA, the CDR3 is TGTGCCAGCAGCCTCCTCGGGACTTCGGGGGAGCTGTTTTTT. Its protein product is CASSLLGTSGELFF. The chain combines TRBV27 with TRBJ2-2; maybe TRBD2 (6 bases). V was trimmed by 6 bases and J by 8 bases, leaving 16 bases between them. The CDR3 contains 14 residues. Germline CDR1 MNHEY, CDR2 SMNVEV (reference sequence).